The 24 T cell receptor beta chains presented below share a single source sample, sequenced in a study of CD8+ T cells in alopecia areata. The sequencing template was cDNA reverse transcribed from extracted RNA. Profiled with immunoSEQ multiplex PCR; TCRdb holds only in-frame clones, not every one. The table includes 150,000 or so clones, just over 65% detected once. Treatment in this sample: oral pan-JAK inhibitor, 5-10 mg twice daily. The sequencing here drew on CD4+ T cells sorted from blood, taken at week 4, from a patient treated with tofacitinib. These receptors all come from a human donor with alopecia areata.

This sequence joins TRBV11-2 and TRBJ1-1, with D unresolved. The CDR3 runs 13 residues. Per the germline V gene, CDR1 is SGHAT and CDR2 is FQNNGV. Trimming stripped 7 bases from V and 1 base from J, with 10 bases between. CDR3 loop: CASKLSGNTEAFF. The CDR3 DNA is TGTGCCAGCAAGTTATCAGGGAACACTGAAGCTTTCTTT.

The V and J genes are TRBV4-2 and TRBJ1-5; 7 positions match TRBD1. J gave up 6 bases and V 1 base, and 3 bases lay outside the gene matches. Germline CDR1 LGHNA, CDR2 YNFKEQ. The CDR3 is 14 residues long. The CDR3 reads CASSQGGQSQPQHF. Here the CDR3 DNA reads TGTGCCAGCAGCCAAGGGGGACAGAGTCAGCCCCAGCATTTT.

This clone has a handful of counts. This sequence joins TRBV6-5 and TRBJ1-2; tentative D call: TRBD1 (6 bases). With 2 bases removed from V and 4 bases from J, the gap between germline ends came to 8 bases. The CDR3 contains 13 residues. Germline CDR1 and CDR2: MNHEY and SVGAGI. CDR3 sequence reads: CASSYDRLYGYTF. CDR3 bases: TGTGCCAGCAGTTACGACAGGCTCTATGGCTACACCTTC.

The chain is built from TRBV15 and TRBJ1-1, with D hard to call. Per germline, CDR1 LNHNV and CDR2 YYDKDF (reference sequence). Between the trimmed V and J ends, which lost 3 bases and 8 bases, there was a span of 16 bases. CDR3 size: 14 residues. CDR3 protein: CATSSPDSSGEAFF. Here the CDR3 DNA reads TGTGCCACCAGCAGCCCCGATTCTAGCGGAGAAGCTTTCTTT.

V is TRBV6-5 and J is TRBJ2-2; weak D call: TRBD2 (6 bases). This CDR3 is 14 amino acids long. CDR1 is MNHEY, CDR2 SVGAGI, per germline. The V and J ends lost 9 bases and 4 bases respectively, with 15 bases between them. CDR3 protein: CASSGLLGTGELFF. The DNA of the CDR3 is TGTGCCAGTTCGGGACTCCTGGGCACCGGGGAGCTGTTTTTT.

This chain joins TRBV6-1 and TRBJ1-6, with TRBD1 matching 7 bases. J lost 7 bases, V lost 5 bases, and 5 bases had no gene match. The CDR3 has 14 residues. Germline lookup yields CDR1 MNHNS and CDR2 SASEGT. The CDR3 here is CASSLDRLNSPLHF. The CDR3 region has the DNA TGTGCCAGCAGTTTGGACAGGTTGAATTCACCCCTCCACTTT.

This clone was seen more than once but under ten times. V and J are TRBV2 and TRBJ2-4; D perhaps matches TRBD2 (5 bases). This CDR3 region has 14 residues. The germline CDR1 and CDR2 sequences are SNHLY and FYNNEI. Deletions cut 3 bases from V and 8 bases from J, with 14 bases between. CDR3 in amino acids: CASSEGLHGDIQYF. For the CDR3, the DNA is TGTGCCAGCAGTGAGGGCCTCCACGGGGACATTCAGTACTTC.

Turning to this clone: Germline is not matched at one junction end, which may reflect a read error. The rearrangement links TRBV29-1 to TRBJ2-4; D possibly corresponds to TRBD1 (6 bases). The CDR3 contains 14 residues. Looked up from germline, CDR1 is SQVTM and CDR2 is ANQGSEA. The chain's CDR3 is CGVERRQGFDIQYF. CDR3 in DNA: TGCGGCGTTGAAAGGCGGCAGGGGTTTGACATTCAGTACTTC.

This clone was detected ten times or more. This chain connects TRBV7-9 to TRBJ2-5, with D possibly matching TRBD1 (5 bases). Germline V gene data show CDR1 as SEHNR and CDR2 as FQNEAQ (reference sequence). V shed 4 bases and J shed 9 bases, with 12 bases lying between them. The CDR3 sequence is 12 residues long. The CDR3 reads CASSSQGEAQYF. The CDR3 DNA reads TGTGCCAGCAGCTCTCAGGGTGAGGCCCAGTACTTC. The full variable domain, its missing parts supplied by reference TRBV7-9 and TRBJ2-5, is DTGVSQNPRHKITKRGQNVTFRCDPISEHNRLYWYRQTLGQGPEFLTYFQNEAQLEKSRLLSDRFSAERPKGSFSTLEIQRTEQGDSAMYLCASSSQGEAQYFGPGTRLLVL.

The chain uses TRBV30 and TRBJ1-1, with D perhaps TRBD1 (5 bases). Per germline, CDR1 GTSNPN and CDR2 SVGIG (reference sequence). This CDR3 has 14 amino acids. Trimming took off 3 bases at V and 7 bases at J, with 18 bases between the two ends. CDR3 loop: CAWRWRGLGGEAFF. Here the CDR3 DNA reads TGTGCCTGGAGGTGGAGGGGATTGGGCGGTGAAGCTTTCTTT.

This clone appeared a single time. The chain combines TRBV11-2 with TRBJ2-1; D remains unclear. The CDR3 is 15 residues long. Per germline, CDR1 SGHAT and CDR2 FQNNGV. The V gene lost 0 bases and the J gene lost 7 bases, with 13 bases spanning the gap. This chain's CDR3 is CASSLDPVPGNEQFF. The CDR3 DNA reads TGTGCCAGCAGCTTAGATCCCGTTCCCGGAAATGAGCAGTTCTTC.

V and J are TRBV7-9 and TRBJ2-1; TRBD1 aligns across 12 bases. Losses at the gene ends were 5 bases for V and 2 bases for J; bases not matched to a gene: 4. The CDR3 contains 16 residues. CDR1 and CDR2 from the germline V gene are SEHNR and FQNEAQ (reference sequence). The CDR3 region has the DNA TGTGCCAGCAGCGAGGGACAGGGGGCACCCTACAATGAGCAGTTCTTC. Protein product: CASSEGQGAPYNEQFF.

This clone was detected once. The chain combines TRBV4-3 with TRBJ2-7; 9 nucleotides match TRBD2. Germline V gene sequence: CDR1 LGHNA, CDR2 YSLEER. The V gene end was trimmed by 0 bases and the J gene end by 4 bases; junction bases not matched to a gene: 4. The CDR3 length is 15 residues. CDR3 bases: TGCGCCAGCAGCCAAGAACTAGCGGGCCGGTACGAGCAGTACTTC. Translation gives CASSQELAGRYEQYF.

This clone was seen a single time. The rearrangement uses TRBV4-1 and TRBJ1-1; the match to TRBD1 covers 8 bases. V lost 4 bases, J lost 3 bases, and 13 bases stayed unmatched. Germline assignment: CDR1 MGHRA and CDR2 YSYEKL. This CDR3 contains 17 residues. The CDR3 sequence is CASSPFPPGGEDTEAFF. The CDR3 DNA reads TGCGCCAGCAGCCCTTTCCCCCCAGGGGGCGAGGACACTGAAGCTTTCTTT.

This chain uses TRBV7-3 with TRBJ2-2; TRBD1 agrees at 8 bases. The germline V gene has CDR1 SGHTA and CDR2 FQGTGA. J was trimmed by 7 bases and V by 5 bases; bases with no gene match: 6. The CDR3 sequence is 14 residues long. CDR3 residues: CASSAGQGDGELFF. Written as DNA, the CDR3 is TGTGCCAGCAGCGCCGGACAGGGCGACGGGGAGCTGTTTTTT.

V usage is TRBV28 and J usage is TRBJ1-1; a possible D gene is TRBD1 (6 bases). Trimming left V 5 bases short and J 5 bases short, with 18 bases between. This CDR3 has 15 residues. Germline V gives CDR1 MDHEN, CDR2 SYDVKM. The CDR3 DNA sequence: TGTGCCAGCAGTAAATCGACAGGCGGTTGGACTGAAGCTTTCTTT. It specifies CASSKSTGGWTEAFF.

V usage is TRBV10-3 and J usage is TRBJ1-2; TRBD1 matches 9 bases. Unmatched junction bases numbered 7, after V lost 0 bases and J lost 8 bases. The CDR3 spans 15 residues. Germline CDR1 ENHRY, CDR2 SYGVKD. The CDR3 protein is CAISESWTGDRGYTF. The CDR3 DNA reads as TGTGCCATCAGTGAGTCGTGGACAGGGGATAGAGGCTACACCTTC.

The chain joins TRBV29-1 to TRBJ2-4; 8 nucleotides match TRBD1. CDR3 length: 11 residues. Germline V gives CDR1 SQVTM, CDR2 ANQGSEA. The CDR3 spells CSAGGRNIQYF. The CDR3 DNA sequence: TGCAGTGCAGGGGGCCGGAACATTCAGTACTTC. The full variable domain, with the rest looked up from reference TRBV29-1 and TRBJ2-4, is SAVISQKPSRDICQRGTSLTIQCQVDSQVTMMFWYRQQPGQSLTLIATANQGSEATYESGFVIDKFPISRPNLTFSTLTVSNMSPEDSSIYLCSAGGRNIQYFGAGTRLSVL.

This rearrangement joins TRBV29-1 to TRBJ2-5, with D perhaps matching TRBD1 (6 bases). Trimming left V 1 base short and J 7 bases short, with 16 bases between. CDR3 length equals 14 residues. Germline loops: CDR1 SQVTM, CDR2 ANQGSEA. CDR3 in amino acids: CSVEVGNRAVTQYF. DNA of the CDR3: TGCAGCGTTGAAGTAGGGAACAGGGCGGTGACCCAGTACTTC. Filled out from reference TRBV29-1 and TRBJ2-5, the complete variable domain reads SAVISQKPSRDICQRGTSLTIQCQVDSQVTMMFWYRQQPGQSLTLIATANQGSEATYESGFVIDKFPISRPNLTFSTLTVSNMSPEDSSIYLCSVEVGNRAVTQYFGPGTRLLVL.

CDR3 sequence: CASSGQANTGELFF. CDR3 DNA sequence: TGTGCCAGCTCGGGACAGGCGAACACCGGGGAGCTGTTTTTT. J is TRBJ2-2 and V is TRBV2; the match to TRBD1 covers 8 bases. V shed 8 bases and J 0 bases; nucleotides not matched to a gene: 2. This CDR3 contains 14 residues. Germline CDR1 and CDR2: SNHLY and FYNNEI.

The J gene is TRBJ1-5, the V gene TRBV10-2; D remains ambiguous. Trimming stripped 3 bases from V and 6 bases from J, with 6 bases between. CDR1 WSHSY and CDR2 SAAADI come from the germline V gene. The CDR3 runs to 12 residues. The CDR3 region has the DNA TGCGCCAGCAGTGACCCTTTTCAGCCCCAGCATTTT. The encoded protein is CASSDPFQPQHF.

In its sample, this clone was seen once. The chain is built from TRBV10-3 and TRBJ2-5; possibly TRBD1 or TRBD2 for D (5 bases each). The CDR3 runs 14 residues. The germline V gene has CDR1 ENHRY and CDR2 SYGVKD. V was clipped by 0 bases and J by 7 bases, with 12 bases between them. For the CDR3, the DNA is TGTGCCATCAGTGAGTCGAGGGGTCTCGGGACCCAGTACTTC. Its translation is CAISESRGLGTQYF.

This chain joins TRBV29-1 and TRBJ2-1, with 9 positions matching TRBD2. CDR1 and CDR2 (germline): SQVTM, ANQGSEA. This CDR3 is 14 amino acids long. J was trimmed by 4 bases and V by 8 bases; bases with no gene match: 9. The CDR3 sequence is CSTRGGLGYNEQFF. CDR3 DNA: TGCAGCACGCGGGGGGGCCTTGGGTACAATGAGCAGTTCTTC.

The rearrangement joins TRBV4-3 to TRBJ2-2, with D possibly being TRBD2 (5 bases). The V end lost 0 bases, the J end lost 4 bases, and 15 bases lay between the germline ends. The germline CDR1 and CDR2 sequences are LGHNA and YSLEER. The CDR3 extends over 17 amino acids. The CDR3 nucleotides read TGCGCCAGCAGCCAAGAAGTTCCGGGGATGAGCACCGGGGAGCTGTTTTTT. This translates into CASSQEVPGMSTGELFF.